Sequencing of this T cell receptor (beta chain) was carried out in a study of cytomegalovirus exposure and HLA in healthy donors. PCR used 60 Vbeta primers and 13 Jbeta primers. Only in-frame clones appear in the TCRdb table, and some are missing; sequencing was by immunoSEQ multiplex PCR. The repertoire includes some 200,000 clones, over 70% of them detected once, and 0.71% sits in the top ten. Sequencing was carried out using PBMCs. This sequence originates from a boy younger than 10 in good health and CMV-seronegative.

The CDR3, as DNA: TGCGCCAGCAGCCAACGGGGGACCATCTCCACAGATACGCAGTATTTT. Translated, it gives CASSQRGTISTDTQYF. The chain couples TRBV4-1 to TRBJ2-3, with D possibly matching TRBD2 (6 bases). The CDR3 sequence is 16 residues long. The germline V gene encodes CDR1 MGHRA and CDR2 YSYEKL. V lost 2 bases and J 2 bases, leaving 14 bases between the germline ends.